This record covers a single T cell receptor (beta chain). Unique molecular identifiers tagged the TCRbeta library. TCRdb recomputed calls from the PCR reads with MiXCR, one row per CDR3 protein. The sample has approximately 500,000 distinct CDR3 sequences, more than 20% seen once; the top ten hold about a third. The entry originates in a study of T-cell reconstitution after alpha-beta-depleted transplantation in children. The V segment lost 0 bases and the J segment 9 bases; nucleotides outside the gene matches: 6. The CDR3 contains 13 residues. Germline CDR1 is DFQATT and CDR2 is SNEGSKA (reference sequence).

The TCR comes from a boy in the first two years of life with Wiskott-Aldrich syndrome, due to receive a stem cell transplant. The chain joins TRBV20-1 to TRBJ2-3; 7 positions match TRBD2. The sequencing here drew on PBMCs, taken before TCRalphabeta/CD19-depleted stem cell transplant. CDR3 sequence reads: CSARDLTSETQYF. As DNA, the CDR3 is TGCAGTGCTAGAGATCTAACTAGCGAGACGCAGTATTTT.